This TCR beta chain was profiled in a study of blood T cell repertoires in COVID-19. Whole-study context: Spain, Italy and the United States supplied samples that represented acute and convalescent COVID-19. T cells, B-cell-depleted T cells, or PBMCs supplied cDNA or gDNA.

The V segment lost 6 bases and the J segment 3 bases; nucleotides outside the gene matches: 7. CDR1 and CDR2 (germline): ENHRY, SYGVKD. The CDR3 runs to 15 residues. Authors' methods: Reference gene primer amplification gave estimated nucleated cell counts. Measured with immunoSEQ multiplex PCR; TCRdb has only the in-frame clones, and not every one. Clone size and the V and J calls come from that table; the DNA yielded D and trimming. The table records 250,000 to 300,000 clones, approximately 85% of them present only once. Sequenced sample: peripheral blood. The chain combines TRBV10-3 with TRBJ2-1, with 8 bases fitting TRBD1. The source of this sequence is a woman aged 70-85 years with acute or convalescent COVID-19. The CDR3 is CAIRGTGQVYNEQFF. The CDR3 coding sequence is TGTGCCATCAGAGGGACGGGACAGGTCTACAATGAGCAGTTCTTC.